This T cell receptor beta chain appears in the sequencing data of a study of beta chain features in type 1 diabetes. What was sequenced were expressed TCRB transcripts, since all of the isolated RNA had been reverse transcribed. Reads from naive, central memory and regulatory T cell samples averaged roughly 3.6 million. The protocol was immunoSEQ multiplex PCR, while the TCRdb copy is restricted to in-frame clones and leaves out a portion. The sample holds about 350,000 clones; 20% are singletons and the top ten take 0.035% to 0.055%. The CDR3 consists of 15 residues. Germline V lookup: CDR1 KGHSH, CDR2 LQKENI. V lost 4 bases and J lost 8, with 17 bases in between. Isolation of CD4+ naive, central memory, regulatory and stem cell-like memory cells was achieved by sorting via CD45RO/CCR7/CD25/CD127/CD95/CD27. This clone was counted only a few times. Antigen: not known. Points from the study as a whole: TCRB CDR3s were moderately but significantly shorter in Type 1 diabetes patients in all four CD4+ subsets. There were fewer insertions and more deletions at the VDJ junctions of type 1 diabetes patients.

This chain joins TRBV18 and TRBJ1-4; D possibly corresponds to TRBD1 (5 bases). The source of this sequence is a woman aged 18-35 years in good health. Specimen: naive CD4+ T cells from blood. CDR3 residues: CASSLPGQVTEKLFF. Here the CDR3 DNA reads TGTGCCAGCTCACTCCCAGGGCAGGTCACCGAAAAACTGTTTTTT.